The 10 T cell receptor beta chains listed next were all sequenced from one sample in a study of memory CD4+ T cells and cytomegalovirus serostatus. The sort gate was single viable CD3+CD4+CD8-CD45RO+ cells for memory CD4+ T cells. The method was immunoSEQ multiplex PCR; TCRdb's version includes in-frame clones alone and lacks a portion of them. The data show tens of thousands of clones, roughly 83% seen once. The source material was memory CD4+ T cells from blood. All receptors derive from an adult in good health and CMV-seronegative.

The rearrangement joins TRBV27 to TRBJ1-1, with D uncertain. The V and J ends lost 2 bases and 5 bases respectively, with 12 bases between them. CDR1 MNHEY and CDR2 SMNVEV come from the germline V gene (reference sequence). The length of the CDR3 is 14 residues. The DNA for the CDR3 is TGTGCCAGCAGTTTAGCCCAGAGGAGGACTGAAGCTTTCTTT. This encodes CASSLAQRRTEAFF.

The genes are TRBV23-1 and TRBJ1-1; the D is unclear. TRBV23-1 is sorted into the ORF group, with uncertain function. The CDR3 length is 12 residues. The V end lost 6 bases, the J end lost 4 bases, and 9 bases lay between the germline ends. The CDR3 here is CASRSDPTEAFF. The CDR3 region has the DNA TGCGCCAGCAGGTCGGACCCCACTGAAGCTTTCTTT.

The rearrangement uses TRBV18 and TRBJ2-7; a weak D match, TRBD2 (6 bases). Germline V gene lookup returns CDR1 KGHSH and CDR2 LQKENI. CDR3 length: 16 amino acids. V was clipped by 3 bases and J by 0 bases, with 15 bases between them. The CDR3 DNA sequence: TGTGCCAGCTCACCCCTCGTAGCGGCTGCCTCCTACGAGCAGTACTTC. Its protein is CASSPLVAAASYEQYF.

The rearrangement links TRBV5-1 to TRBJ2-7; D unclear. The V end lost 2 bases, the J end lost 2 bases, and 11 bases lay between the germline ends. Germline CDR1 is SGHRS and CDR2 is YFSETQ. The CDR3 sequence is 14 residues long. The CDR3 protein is CASSLGLRPYEQYF. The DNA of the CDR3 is TGCGCCAGCAGCTTAGGTCTCAGGCCCTACGAGCAGTACTTC. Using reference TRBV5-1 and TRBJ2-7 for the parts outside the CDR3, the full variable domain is KAGVTQTPRYLIKTRGQQVTLSCSPISGHRSVSWYQQTPGQGLQFLFEYFSETQRNKGNFPGRFSGRQFSNSRSEMNVSTLELGDSALYLCASSLGLRPYEQYFGPGTRLTVT.

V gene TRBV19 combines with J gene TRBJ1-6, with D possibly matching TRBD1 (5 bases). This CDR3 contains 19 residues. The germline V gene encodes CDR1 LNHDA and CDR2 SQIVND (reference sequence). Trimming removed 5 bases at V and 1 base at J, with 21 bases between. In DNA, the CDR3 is TGTGCCAGTAGTGACGTCGGGGGGATGGGCGGATCCTATAATTCACCCCTCCACTTT. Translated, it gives CASSDVGGMGGSYNSPLHF. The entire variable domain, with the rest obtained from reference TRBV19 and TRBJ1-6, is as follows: DGGITQSPKYLFRKEGQNVTLSCEQNLNHDAMYWYRQDPGQGLRLIYYSQIVNDFQKGDIAEGYSVSREKKESFPLTVTSAQKNPTAFYLCASSDVGGMGGSYNSPLHFGNGTRLTVT.

CDR3 in amino acids: CASSRGSEQYF. The DNA for the CDR3 is TGTGCCAGCAGTCGGGGATCCGAGCAGTACTTC. J is TRBJ2-7 and V is TRBV2; TRBD2 might be the D (5 bases). The V end lost 5 bases, the J end lost 6 bases, and 8 bases lay between the germline ends. The germline CDR1 and CDR2 sequences are SNHLY and FYNNEI. The CDR3 has 11 amino acids.

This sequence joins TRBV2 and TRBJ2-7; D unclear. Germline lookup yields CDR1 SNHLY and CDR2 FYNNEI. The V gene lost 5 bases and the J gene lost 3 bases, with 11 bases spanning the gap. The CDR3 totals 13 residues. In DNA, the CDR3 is TGTGCCAGCAGTCTGGGTGTGGTCTACGAGCAGTACTTC. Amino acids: CASSLGVVYEQYF.

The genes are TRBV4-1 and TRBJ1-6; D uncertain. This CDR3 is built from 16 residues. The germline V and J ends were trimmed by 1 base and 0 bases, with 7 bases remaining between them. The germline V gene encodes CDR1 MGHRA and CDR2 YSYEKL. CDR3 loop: CASSQVLISYNSPLHF. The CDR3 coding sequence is TGCGCCAGCAGCCAAGTACTTATCTCCTATAATTCACCCCTCCACTTT.

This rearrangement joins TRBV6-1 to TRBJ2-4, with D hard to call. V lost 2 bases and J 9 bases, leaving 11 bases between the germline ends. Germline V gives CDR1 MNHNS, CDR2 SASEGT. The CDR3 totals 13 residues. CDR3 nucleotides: TGTGCCAGCAGTGAATCGCAGGCGGTCATTCAGTACTTC. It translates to CASSESQAVIQYF.

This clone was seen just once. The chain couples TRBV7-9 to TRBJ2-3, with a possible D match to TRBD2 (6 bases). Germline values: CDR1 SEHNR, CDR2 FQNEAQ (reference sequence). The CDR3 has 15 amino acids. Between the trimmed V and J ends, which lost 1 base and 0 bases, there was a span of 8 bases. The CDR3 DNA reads TGTGCCAGCAGCTTAGAGGGGACTAGCACAGATACGCAGTATTTT. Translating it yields CASSLEGTSTDTQYF.